Given below is one TCR beta chain in context. No antigen is known for it. The sample holds no much larger clone one base away, and base qualities are not on file. TCRbeta CDR3 regions were amplified from genomic DNA using the immunoSEQ Assay, a bias-controlled multiplex PCR. Per the authors' processing: Nucleated cell counts per sample were estimated from amplification of reference gene primers within the assay. To quantify the absolute abundance of each unique TCRbeta CDR3 rearrangement, sequence reads were collapsed and filtered. For each sample, productive Simpson clonality was calculated as the square root of Simpson's diversity index over productive rearrangements. The clones in this table, taken by TCRdb from immuneACCESS, are in-frame only. Not every clone is retained; where verified, under half of the shortfall comes from an unresolved V gene, and the cause of the rest is unknown. The DNA was the basis for D and trimming; V, J and clone size are from that table. This sample is represented by some 50,000 clones; under 70% of them were singletons. The ten largest clonotypes hold about 9% of the sample.

The sample comes from a study of blood T cell repertoires in COVID-19 (dated by TCRdb to 2020 to 2021). About the full investigation: Collaborator samples came from the United States, Italy and Spain and covered acute and convalescent phases of COVID-19. Subjects who had been exposed to COVID-19, were actively infected with it, or had recovered from it provided the deeply sampled blood TCRbeta repertoires that made up the dataset. Where HLA class I and class II types were available, the types were taken from metadata supplied by the sample provider, not from assay-based typing. The prospective study material was composed of cDNA or gDNA derived from T cells, B-cell-depleted T cells, or PBMCs. The samples were drawn from the first 160 participants of the ongoing ImmuneRACE study and from about 1,200 subjects provided by 6 global collaborators. Sample metadata almost always included a de-identified subject ID, COVID-19 status, age in years and sex. The repertoires were released in a freely available public database meant as a resource for research on the immune response to SARS-CoV-2. Study-wide conclusions, independent of this receptor: How much clinical and demographic metadata was included differed by source and by participant, and the metadata was provided uncurated.

Collaborating institutions collected whole blood in K2EDTA tubes following their own protocols. For TCRbeta analysis, collaborators shipped samples in one of three forms: frozen whole blood, isolated PBMCs, or DNA extracted from either of those sample types. CDR1 and CDR2 were assigned from the germline V gene as WSHSY and SAAADI. The CDR3 measures 14 amino acids from cysteine to phenylalanine. Of the read, only the CDR3 DNA is kept; its 42 bases are in frame from base 1. Trimming costs V 7 bases and J 0 bases, and their ends lie 10 bases apart. The receptor comes from a woman in her 70s with acute or convalescent COVID-19. This chain is built from TRBV10-2 and TRBJ1-3, with TRBD1 tentatively as D gene (6 bases match). Sequenced material: peripheral blood. CDR3 reads: CASNTGSSGNTIYF. The nucleotides are TGCGCCAGCAATACAGGGAGCTCTGGAAACACCATATATTTT.